The rows below give T cell receptor beta chains drawn from one sample of a study of cytomegalovirus exposure and HLA in healthy donors. Using immunoSEQ multiplex PCR, the repertoire was profiled, and TCRdb retains in-frame clones only, with some absent. The table shows 150,000 or so clones, with around 79% occurring only once. The sample was PBMCs. The receptors stem from a man aged 18 to 35 in good health and CMV-seronegative. Each CDR3 is given with its conserved first and last residue. Fields, in order: clone size, V gene, D gene, J gene, CDR3 DNA, CDR3 protein. The D gene is left open where the match is weak. Rows give clone size only sometimes, using once, few, many, or a class for an expanded clone.

NA,TRBV11-3,TRBD2,TRBJ2-3,TGTGCCAGCAGCTTGGGGCTAGCGGGGGATACGCAGTATTTT,CASSLGLAGDTQYF
NA,TRBV7-9,NA,TRBJ2-1,TGTGCCAGCAACGGACTCTCCAATGAGCAGTTCTTC,CASNGLSNEQFF
few,TRBV2,TRBD1,TRBJ2-3,TGTGCCAGCGGGGGACAGCTCCCCACAGATACGCAGTATTTT,CASGGQLPTDTQYF
NA,TRBV6-6,NA,TRBJ2-1,TGTGCCAGCAGGCCCGGGGGTGGTGAGCAGTTCTTC,CASRPGGGEQFF
NA,TRBV19,TRBD2,TRBJ2-2,TGTGCCAGTAGTCCGGGGGGTTGGGATATCGGGGAGCTGTTTTTT,CASSPGGWDIGELFF
few,TRBV27,TRBD1,TRBJ1-1,TGTGCCAGCAGCCCTTGGGACAGGGCGACTGAAGCTTTCTTT,CASSPWDRATEAFF
NA,TRBV5-4,NA,TRBJ2-2,TGTGCCAGCAGCTTGGGCGGGCGGGGTCCCGCCGGGGAGCTGTTTTTT,CASSLGGRGPAGELFF
NA,TRBV19,TRBD2,TRBJ2-5,TGTGCCAGTAGACCCTTGGGGGGGTCGGAGACCCAGTACTTC,CASRPLGGSETQYF
NA,TRBV7-6,NA,TRBJ1-2,TGTGCCAGCAGCTTAGATCCCGGGGGGTATGGCTACACCTTC,CASSLDPGGYGYTF
few,TRBV7-8,TRBD1,TRBJ1-2,TGTGCCAGCAGCTTAGTGACAGGGCACCTGGCTAACTATGGCTACACCTTC,CASSLVTGHLANYGYTF
few,TRBV28,NA,TRBJ1-5,TGTGCCAGCAGTTTTGCAGGGGTCAATCAGCCCCAGCATTTT,CASSFAGVNQPQHF
NA,TRBV7-9,TRBD2,TRBJ2-1,TGTGCCAGCAGCTTAGCATTAGCGGGGGATAATGAGCAGTTCTTC,CASSLALAGDNEQFF
NA,TRBV4-1,TRBD1,TRBJ2-5,TGCGCCAGCAGCCCACTTGGGGACAGCCGGGAGACCCAGTACTTC,CASSPLGDSRETQYF
NA,TRBV10-3,NA,TRBJ2-2,TGTGCCATCAGTGAGTCTCGACAGACCGGGGAGCTGTTTTTT,CAISESRQTGELFF
NA,TRBV5-1,NA,TRBJ1-1,TGCGCCAGCAGCTTGATACAAGGGGCGGAAGCTTTCTTT,CASSLIQGAEAFF
NA,TRBV6-6,TRBD2,TRBJ2-1,TGTGCCAGCAGCGGCGGGGGGGCCTACAATGAGCAGTTCTTC,CASSGGGAYNEQFF
NA,TRBV5-1,TRBD2,TRBJ2-1,TGCGCCAGCAGAACTAGCGGGAGCTCCTACAATGAGCAGTTCTTC,CASRTSGSSYNEQFF
NA,TRBV11-2,NA,TRBJ1-1,TGTGCCAGCAGCTTAGTGGGCGATGGAACTGAAGCTTTCTTT,CASSLVGDGTEAFF
NA,TRBV5-1,NA,TRBJ1-1,TGCGCCAGCAGCCGTAACCCACAGGACAAGAACACTGAAGCTTTCTTT,CASSRNPQDKNTEAFF
NA,TRBV6-6,TRBD1,TRBJ2-2,TGTGCCAGCAGTTACAAACCTGACAGGGAGACCGGGGAGCTGTTTTTT,CASSYKPDRETGELFF
NA,TRBV6-6,TRBD1,TRBJ2-7,TGTGCCAGCAGCTTTCAAACAGGGGGGGAGCAGTACTTC,CASSFQTGGEQYF
NA,TRBV5-1,NA,TRBJ1-1,TGCGCCAGCAGCTTGGGACTAATGAACACTGAAGCTTTCTTT,CASSLGLMNTEAFF
NA,TRBV27,NA,TRBJ2-2,TGTGCCAGCAGTTTAGACAGAGAACGGCCCACCGGGGAGCTGTTTTTT,CASSLDRERPTGELFF
NA,TRBV9,TRBD1,TRBJ1-5,TGTGCCAGCAGCGCTTTGGGGACAGGGGGTCAGCCCCAGCATTTT,CASSALGTGGQPQHF
once,TRBV28,NA,TRBJ1-2,TGTGCCAGCAGCCCTACGCCGGGCTATGGCTACACCTTC,CASSPTPGYGYTF
NA,TRBV6-5,TRBD2,TRBJ2-2,TGTGCCAGCAGTTACTCGGGGGGGGCCGGGGAGCTGTTTTTT,CASSYSGGAGELFF
NA,TRBV4-1,NA,TRBJ1-2,TGCGCCAGCAGCCAAGAATCCCGAGGGCGGGTTGGCTACACCTTC,CASSQESRGRVGYTF
NA,TRBV13,TRBD1,TRBJ1-2,TGTGCCAGCAGTACTTACAGGGGGCTCTATGGCTACACCTTC,CASSTYRGLYGYTF
NA,TRBV15,NA,TRBJ2-2,TGTGCCACCAGCGTCCGCCAGGGCACCGGGGAGCTGTTTTTT,CATSVRQGTGELFF
NA,TRBV11-3,TRBD1,TRBJ2-7,TGTGCCAGCAGCTTAGCCCCCCCGGGACAGTCCTACGAGCAGTACTTC,CASSLAPPGQSYEQYF
few,TRBV27,NA,TRBJ1-1,TGTGCCAGCAGTTTTACGGGGTCTGAAGCTTTCTTT,CASSFTGSEAFF
NA,TRBV19,NA,TRBJ2-6,TGTGCCAGTAGACTTGACACCTTCTCTGGGGCCAACGGCCTGACTTTC,CASRLDTFSGANGLTF
few,TRBV28,TRBD1,TRBJ1-5,TGTGCCAGCAGTTCAGGGGGCGTTGGGAGTCAGCCCCAGCATTTT,CASSSGGVGSQPQHF
NA,TRBV19,NA,TRBJ2-3,TGTGCCAGTAGTACTCCCTGGCGGGGTACGCAGTATTTT,CASSTPWRGTQYF
NA,TRBV5-5,NA,TRBJ2-5,TGTGCCAGCAGCTTGGAGGCGGGGCTCGAGACCCAGTACTTC,CASSLEAGLETQYF
NA,TRBV11-2,TRBD1,TRBJ2-3,TGTGCCAGCAGCACGAGGTACAGGGGCAGCACAGATACGCAGTATTTT,CASSTRYRGSTDTQYF
NA,TRBV9,NA,TRBJ2-5,TGTGCCAGCAGCGTAGCCCCGGCTTGGGGTTCCGGAGGGACCCAGTACTTC,CASSVAPAWGSGGTQYF
NA,TRBV28,NA,TRBJ1-1,TGTGCCAGCAGGACCAGCCCGGAGGGGAACACTGAAGCTTTCTTT,CASRTSPEGNTEAFF
NA,TRBV4-3,TRBD1,TRBJ1-2,TGCGCCAGCAGCCGGGGACAGGGGAGTGGCTACACCTTC,CASSRGQGSGYTF
NA,TRBV7-2,TRBD2,TRBJ2-1,TGTGCCAGCAGCTTAGTCTCCTCGCGGGGGGTAAACAATGAGCAGTTCTTC,CASSLVSSRGVNNEQFF
NA,TRBV12-5,TRBD1,TRBJ1-2,TGTGCTAGTGGTTCCCAACAGGGGGGACCGGGGGGCTACACCTTC,CASGSQQGGPGGYTF
NA,TRBV6-4,NA,TRBJ1-2,TGTGCCAGCAGTGAAATGGCAGGGTTAGACTATGGCTACACCTTC,CASSEMAGLDYGYTF
few,TRBV7-2,NA,TRBJ2-1,TGTGCCAGCAGCCTAACCCAGGGGAATGAGCAGTTCTTC,CASSLTQGNEQFF
NA,TRBV2,NA,TRBJ2-4,TGTGCCAGCAGCCCTTTAGGTGGGGGCACCTTAGCCAAAAACAGTCAGTACTTC,CASSPLGGGTLAKNSQYF
NA,TRBV28,NA,TRBJ1-1,TGTGCCAGCAGTTTGCCCCAGACAGCAGCTTTCTTT,CASSLPQTAAFF
NA,TRBV5-6,NA,TRBJ2-2,TGTGCCAGCAGCTCAGAATACACCGGGGAGCTGTTTTTT,CASSSEYTGELFF
NA,TRBV19,NA,TRBJ1-2,TGTGCCAGTAGTCCGGGGGTCTATGGCTACACCTTC,CASSPGVYGYTF
NA,TRBV20-1,TRBD1,TRBJ1-1,TGCAGCGGGACAGTCAACACTGAAGCTTTCTTT,CSGTVNTEAFF
NA,TRBV19,NA,TRBJ2-1,TGTGCCAGTAGTATTGGGGGGGCAGGGACCTACAATGAGCAGTTCTTC,CASSIGGAGTYNEQFF
NA,TRBV6-1,NA,TRBJ2-3,TGTGCCAGCAGTGAAGGCGGCAGCCCAGATACGCAGTATTTT,CASSEGGSPDTQYF
once,TRBV25-1,TRBD2,TRBJ2-1,TGTGCCAGCAGTGATATAGCGGGGGGGTACAATGAGCAGTTCTTC,CASSDIAGGYNEQFF
NA,TRBV11-2,TRBD1,TRBJ1-2,TGTGCCAGCAGCTTTACCGGGACAGCAGATGGCTACACCTTC,CASSFTGTADGYTF